This T cell receptor (beta chain) is drawn from a study of PD-1 blockade in classical Hodgkin lymphoma. Study as a whole: The study gave patients nivolumab 3 mg/kg intravenously every 2 weeks.

Findings and caveats of the study: Lower baseline TCR diversity was reported for newly diagnosed patients than for healthy donors.

This table comes from immunoSEQ multiplex PCR, and its TCRdb copy is limited to in-frame clones, with some not included. The data show some 25,000 clones, about four fifths seen once. Details on this clone: Antigen specificity is unknown.

No patient escaped relapse after autologous stem cell transplantation, and brentuximab vedotin exposure varied. The starting material was peripheral blood mononuclear cells (PBMCs), obtained before the second cycle of nivolumab. This sequence was found in a human donor with classical Hodgkin lymphoma.

The CDR3 DNA reads as TGTGCCAGCAGTTTATCGCCCCCGCAGGGTACGGCCTACAATGAGCAGTTCTTC. This translates into CASSLSPPQGTAYNEQFF. This chain connects TRBV27 to TRBJ2-1; TRBD1 might be the D (5 bases). V lost 0 bases and J lost 2, with 17 bases in between. Germline assignment: CDR1 MNHEY and CDR2 SMNVEV (reference sequence). This CDR3 comprises 18 residues.